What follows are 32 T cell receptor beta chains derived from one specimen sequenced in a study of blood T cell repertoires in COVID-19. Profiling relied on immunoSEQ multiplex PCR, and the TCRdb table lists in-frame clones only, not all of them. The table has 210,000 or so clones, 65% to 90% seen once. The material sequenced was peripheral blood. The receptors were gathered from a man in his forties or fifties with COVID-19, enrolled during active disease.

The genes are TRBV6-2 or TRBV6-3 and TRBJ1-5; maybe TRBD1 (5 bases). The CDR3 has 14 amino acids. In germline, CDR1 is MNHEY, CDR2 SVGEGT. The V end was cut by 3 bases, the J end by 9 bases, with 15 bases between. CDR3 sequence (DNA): TGTGCCAGCAGTTATGGCGCAGGGCTAATGCCCCAGCATTTT. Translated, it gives CASSYGAGLMPQHF.

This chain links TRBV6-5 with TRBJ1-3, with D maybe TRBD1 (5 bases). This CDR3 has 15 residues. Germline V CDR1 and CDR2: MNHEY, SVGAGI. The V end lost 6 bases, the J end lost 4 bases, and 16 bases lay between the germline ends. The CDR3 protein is CASSPRGEYGNTIYF. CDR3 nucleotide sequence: TGTGCCAGCAGCCCACGGGGGGAGTACGGAAACACCATATATTTT.

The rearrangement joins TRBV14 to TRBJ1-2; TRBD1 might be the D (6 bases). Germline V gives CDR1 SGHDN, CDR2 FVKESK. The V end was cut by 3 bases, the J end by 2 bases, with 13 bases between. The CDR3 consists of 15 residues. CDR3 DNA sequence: TGTGCCAGCAGCCACCATGCAGGGGTGAACTATGGCTACACCTTC. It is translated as CASSHHAGVNYGYTF.

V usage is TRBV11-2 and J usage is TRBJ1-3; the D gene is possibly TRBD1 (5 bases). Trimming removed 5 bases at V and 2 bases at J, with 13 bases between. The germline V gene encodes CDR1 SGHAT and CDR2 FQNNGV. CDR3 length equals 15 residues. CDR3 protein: CASSPNGGTGNTIYF. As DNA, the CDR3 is TGTGCCAGCAGCCCCAACGGGGGGACTGGAAACACCATATATTTT. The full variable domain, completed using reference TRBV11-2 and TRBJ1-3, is EAGVAQSPRYKIIEKRQSVAFWCNPISGHATLYWYQQILGQGPKLLIQFQNNGVVDDSQLPKDRFSAERLKGVDSTLKIQPAKLEDSAVYLCASSPNGGTGNTIYFGEGSWLTVV.

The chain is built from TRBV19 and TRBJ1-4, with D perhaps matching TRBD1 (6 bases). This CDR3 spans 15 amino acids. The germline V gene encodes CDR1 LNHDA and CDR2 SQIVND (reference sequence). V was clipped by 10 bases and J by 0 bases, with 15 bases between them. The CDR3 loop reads CANLTGLATNEKLFF. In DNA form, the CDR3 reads TGTGCCAATTTGACAGGACTTGCAACTAATGAAAAACTGTTTTTT.

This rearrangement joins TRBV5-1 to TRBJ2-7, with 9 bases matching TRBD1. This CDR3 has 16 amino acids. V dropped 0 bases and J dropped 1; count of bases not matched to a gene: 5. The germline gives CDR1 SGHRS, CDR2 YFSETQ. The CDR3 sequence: CASSLAAGTGSYEQYF. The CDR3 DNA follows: TGCGCCAGCAGCTTGGCAGCCGGGACAGGGTCCTACGAGCAGTACTTC.

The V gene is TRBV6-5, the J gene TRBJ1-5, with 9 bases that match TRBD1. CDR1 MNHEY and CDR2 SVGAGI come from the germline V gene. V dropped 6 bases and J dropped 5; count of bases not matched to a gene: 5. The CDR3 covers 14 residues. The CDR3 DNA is TGTGCCAGCAGCACAGGGGGCGAGTATCAGCCCCAGCATTTT. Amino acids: CASSTGGEYQPQHF.

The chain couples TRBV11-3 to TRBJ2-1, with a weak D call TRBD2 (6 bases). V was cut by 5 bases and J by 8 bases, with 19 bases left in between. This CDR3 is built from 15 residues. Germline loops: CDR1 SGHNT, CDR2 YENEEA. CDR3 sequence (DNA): TGTGCCAGCAGCCGATCCGGGAGCAGCGAGCATGAGCAGTTCTTC. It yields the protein CASSRSGSSEHEQFF. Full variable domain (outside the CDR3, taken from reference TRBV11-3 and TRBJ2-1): EAGVVQSPRYKIIEKKQPVAFWCNPISGHNTLYWYLQNLGQGPELLIRYENEEAVDDSQLPKDRFSAERLKGVDSTLKIQPAELGDSAVYLCASSRSGSSEHEQFFGPGTRLTVL.

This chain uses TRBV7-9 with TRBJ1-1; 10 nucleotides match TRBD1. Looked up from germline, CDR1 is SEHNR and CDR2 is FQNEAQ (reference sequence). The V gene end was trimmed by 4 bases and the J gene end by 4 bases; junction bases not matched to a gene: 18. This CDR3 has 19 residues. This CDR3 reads CASSSPAGTGVMGSTEAFF. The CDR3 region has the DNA TGTGCCAGCAGCTCCCCCGCCGGGACAGGGGTGATGGGGAGCACTGAAGCTTTCTTT.

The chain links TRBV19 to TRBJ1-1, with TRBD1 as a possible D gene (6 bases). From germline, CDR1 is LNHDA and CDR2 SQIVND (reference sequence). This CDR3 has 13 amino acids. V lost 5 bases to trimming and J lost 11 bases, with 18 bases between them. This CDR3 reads CASSATGILRAFF. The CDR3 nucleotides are TGTGCCAGTAGTGCCACAGGGATTTTACGGGCTTTCTTT.

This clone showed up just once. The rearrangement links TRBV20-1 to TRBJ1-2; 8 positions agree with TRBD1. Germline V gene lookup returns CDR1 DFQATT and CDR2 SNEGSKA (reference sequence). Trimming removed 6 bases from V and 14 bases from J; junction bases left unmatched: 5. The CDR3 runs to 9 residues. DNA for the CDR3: TGCAGTGCCCCGAACAGGGGGACCTTC. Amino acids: CSAPNRGTF.

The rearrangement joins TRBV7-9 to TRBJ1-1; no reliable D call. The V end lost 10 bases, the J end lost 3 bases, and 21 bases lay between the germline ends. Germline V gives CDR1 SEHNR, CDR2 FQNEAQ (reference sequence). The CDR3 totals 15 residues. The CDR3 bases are TGTGCCACCGGGAGAAGGAGGGTTGGTTACACTGAAGCTTTCTTT. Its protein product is CATGRRRVGYTEAFF.

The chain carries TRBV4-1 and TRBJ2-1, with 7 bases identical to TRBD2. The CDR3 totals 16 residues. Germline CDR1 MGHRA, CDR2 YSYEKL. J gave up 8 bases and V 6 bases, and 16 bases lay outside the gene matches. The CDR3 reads CASSPKSPAGRYEQFF. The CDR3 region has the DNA TGCGCCAGCAGTCCGAAGTCCCCAGCGGGGAGGTATGAGCAGTTCTTC.

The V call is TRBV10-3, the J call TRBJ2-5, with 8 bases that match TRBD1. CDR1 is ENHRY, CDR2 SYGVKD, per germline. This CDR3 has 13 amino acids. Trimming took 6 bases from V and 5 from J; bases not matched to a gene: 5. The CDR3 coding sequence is TGTGCCATCAGGGACAGGGTTTTGGAGACCCAGTACTTC. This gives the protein CAIRDRVLETQYF.

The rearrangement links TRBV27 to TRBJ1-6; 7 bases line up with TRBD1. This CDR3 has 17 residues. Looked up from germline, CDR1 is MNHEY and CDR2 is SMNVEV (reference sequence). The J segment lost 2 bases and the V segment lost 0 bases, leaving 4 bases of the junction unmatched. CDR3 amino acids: CASSLSRGRTYNSPLHF. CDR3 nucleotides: TGTGCCAGCAGTTTATCGAGGGGGCGCACCTATAATTCACCCCTCCACTTT.

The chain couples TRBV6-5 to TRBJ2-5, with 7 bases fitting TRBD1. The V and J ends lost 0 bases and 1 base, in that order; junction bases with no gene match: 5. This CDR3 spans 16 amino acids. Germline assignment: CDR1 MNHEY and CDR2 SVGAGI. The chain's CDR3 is CASSYSWAGGQETQYF. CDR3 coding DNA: TGTGCCAGCAGTTACTCGTGGGCAGGGGGCCAAGAGACCCAGTACTTC.

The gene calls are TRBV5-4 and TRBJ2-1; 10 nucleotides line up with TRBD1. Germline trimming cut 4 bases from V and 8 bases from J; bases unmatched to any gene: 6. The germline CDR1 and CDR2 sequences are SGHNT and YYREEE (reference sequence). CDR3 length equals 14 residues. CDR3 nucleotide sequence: TGTGCCAGCAGCAACCGGGACAGGGGCTATGAGCAGTTCTTC. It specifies CASSNRDRGYEQFF. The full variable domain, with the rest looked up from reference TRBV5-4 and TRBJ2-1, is ETGVTQSPTHLIKTRGQQVTLRCSSQSGHNTVSWYQQALGQGPQFIFQYYREEENGRGNFPPRFSGLQFPNYSSELNVNALELDDSALYLCASSNRDRGYEQFFGPGTRLTVL.

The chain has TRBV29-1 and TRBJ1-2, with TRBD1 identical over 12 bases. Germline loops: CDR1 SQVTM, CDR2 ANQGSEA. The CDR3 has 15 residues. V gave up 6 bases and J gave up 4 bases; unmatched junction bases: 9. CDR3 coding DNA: TGCAGCGTCTTGGGGACAGGGGGCGAAACCTATGGCTACACCTTC. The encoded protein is CSVLGTGGETYGYTF.

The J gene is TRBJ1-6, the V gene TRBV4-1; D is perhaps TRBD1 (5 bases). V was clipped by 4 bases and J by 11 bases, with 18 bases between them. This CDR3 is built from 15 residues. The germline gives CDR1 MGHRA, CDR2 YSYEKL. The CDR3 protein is CASSPGGGLGTPLHF. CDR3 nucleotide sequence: TGCGCCAGCAGCCCCGGGGGAGGCTTAGGGACACCCCTCCACTTT.

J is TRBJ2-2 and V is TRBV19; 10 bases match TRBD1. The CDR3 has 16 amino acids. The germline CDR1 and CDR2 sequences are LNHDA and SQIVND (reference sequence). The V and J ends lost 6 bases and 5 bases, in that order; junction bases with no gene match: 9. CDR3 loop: CASSQIVGQGTGELFF. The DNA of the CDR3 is TGTGCCAGTAGCCAAATTGTGGGACAGGGGACCGGGGAGCTGTTTTTT.

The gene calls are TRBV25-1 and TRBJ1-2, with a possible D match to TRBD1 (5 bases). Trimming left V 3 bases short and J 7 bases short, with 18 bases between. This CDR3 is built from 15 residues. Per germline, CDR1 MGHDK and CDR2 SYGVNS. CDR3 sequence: CASSEGSTRVGGYTF. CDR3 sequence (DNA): TGTGCCAGCAGTGAGGGAAGCACCAGGGTAGGTGGCTACACCTTC.

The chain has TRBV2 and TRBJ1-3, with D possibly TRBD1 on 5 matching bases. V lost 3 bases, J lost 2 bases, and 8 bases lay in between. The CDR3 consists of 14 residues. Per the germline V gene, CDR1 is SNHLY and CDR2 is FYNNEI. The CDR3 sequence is CASSDRGAGNTIYF. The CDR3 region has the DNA TGTGCCAGCAGTGACCGGGGGGCTGGAAACACCATATATTTT.

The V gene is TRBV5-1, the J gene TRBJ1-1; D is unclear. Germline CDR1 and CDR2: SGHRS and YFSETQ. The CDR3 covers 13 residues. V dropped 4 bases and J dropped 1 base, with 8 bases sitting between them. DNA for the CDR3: TGCGCCAGCAGCCCCCCAGGGAACACTGAAGCTTTCTTT. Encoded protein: CASSPPGNTEAFF.

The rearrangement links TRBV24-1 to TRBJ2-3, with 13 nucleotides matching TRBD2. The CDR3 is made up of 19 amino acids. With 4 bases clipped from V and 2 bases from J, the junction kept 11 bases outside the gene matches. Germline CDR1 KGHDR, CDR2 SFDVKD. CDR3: CATSEAGTSGVWNTDTQYF. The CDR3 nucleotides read TGTGCCACCAGTGAGGCCGGGACTAGCGGGGTCTGGAACACAGATACGCAGTATTTT.

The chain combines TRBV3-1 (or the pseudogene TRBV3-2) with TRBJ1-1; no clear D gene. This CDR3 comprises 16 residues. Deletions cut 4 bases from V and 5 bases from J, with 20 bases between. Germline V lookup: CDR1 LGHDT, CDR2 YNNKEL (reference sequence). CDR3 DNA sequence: TGTGCCAGCAGCCTACGAGGGTCGGGTTATCGAACTGAAGCTTTCTTT. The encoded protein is CASSLRGSGYRTEAFF.

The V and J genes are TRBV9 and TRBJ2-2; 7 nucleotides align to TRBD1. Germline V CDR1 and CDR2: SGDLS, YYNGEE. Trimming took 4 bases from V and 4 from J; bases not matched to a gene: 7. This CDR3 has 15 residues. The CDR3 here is CASSFTTGSTGELFF. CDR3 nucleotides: TGTGCCAGCAGCTTTACGACAGGGTCCACCGGGGAGCTGTTTTTT.

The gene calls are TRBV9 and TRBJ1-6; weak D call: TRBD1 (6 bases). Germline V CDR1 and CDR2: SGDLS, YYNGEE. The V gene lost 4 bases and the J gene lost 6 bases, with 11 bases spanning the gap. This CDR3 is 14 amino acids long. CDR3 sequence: CASSPIQGNSPLHF. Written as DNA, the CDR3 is TGTGCCAGCAGCCCGATACAGGGTAATTCACCCCTCCACTTT.

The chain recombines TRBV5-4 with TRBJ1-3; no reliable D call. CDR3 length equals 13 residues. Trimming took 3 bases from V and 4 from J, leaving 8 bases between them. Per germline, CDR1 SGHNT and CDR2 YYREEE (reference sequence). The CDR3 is CASSSTTGNTIYF. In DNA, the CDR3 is TGTGCCAGCAGCTCTACGACAGGAAACACCATATATTTT.

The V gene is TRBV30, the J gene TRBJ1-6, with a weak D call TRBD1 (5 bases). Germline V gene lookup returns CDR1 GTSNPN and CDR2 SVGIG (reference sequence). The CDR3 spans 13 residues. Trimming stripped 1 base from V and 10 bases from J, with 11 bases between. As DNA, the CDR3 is TGTGCCTGGAGTGCAGGGTGGCGGTCACCCCTCCACTTT. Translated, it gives CAWSAGWRSPLHF.

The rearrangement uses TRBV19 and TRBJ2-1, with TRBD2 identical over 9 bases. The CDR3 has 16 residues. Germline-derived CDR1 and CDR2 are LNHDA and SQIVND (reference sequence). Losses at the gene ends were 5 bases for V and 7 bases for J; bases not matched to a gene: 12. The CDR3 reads CASSHSGTSWWNEQFF. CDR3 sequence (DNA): TGTGCCAGTAGTCACTCCGGGACTAGCTGGTGGAATGAGCAGTTCTTC. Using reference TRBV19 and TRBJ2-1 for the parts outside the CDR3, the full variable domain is DGGITQSPKYLFRKEGQNVTLSCEQNLNHDAMYWYRQDPGQGLRLIYYSQIVNDFQKGDIAEGYSVSREKKESFPLTVTSAQKNPTAFYLCASSHSGTSWWNEQFFGPGTRLTVL.

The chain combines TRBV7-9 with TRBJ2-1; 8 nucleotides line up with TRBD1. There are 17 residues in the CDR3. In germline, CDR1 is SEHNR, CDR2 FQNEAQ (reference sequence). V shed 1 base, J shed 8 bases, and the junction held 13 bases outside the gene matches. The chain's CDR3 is CASSLEGGTGREDEQFF. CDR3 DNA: TGTGCCAGCAGCTTAGAAGGGGGGACAGGCAGGGAGGATGAGCAGTTCTTC.

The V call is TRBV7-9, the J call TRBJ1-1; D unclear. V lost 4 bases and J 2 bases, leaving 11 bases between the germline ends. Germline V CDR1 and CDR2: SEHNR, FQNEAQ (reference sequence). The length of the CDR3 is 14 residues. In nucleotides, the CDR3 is TGTGCCAGCAGCTACGAGGCGACCAACACTGAAGCTTTCTTT. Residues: CASSYEATNTEAFF.